This TCR beta chain comes out of a study of T cell responses to AZD1222 COVID-19 vaccine. General study findings and limits: It should be noted that donors were predominantly white British and more often female, and clonal diversity was possibly underestimated. Vaccine-associated CD4 TCRs ranged over spike, dominating at 160-218 and 743-854. Spike-specific TCR breadth and depth both grew after two AZD1222 doses.

The method was immunoSEQ multiplex PCR; TCRdb's version includes in-frame clones alone and lacks a portion of them. Among about 80,000 clones listed, 80% to 90% were seen once. Notes on this clone: Its antigen remains unidentified.

Germline assignment: CDR1 SEHNR and CDR2 FQNEAQ (reference sequence). V was clipped by 6 bases and J by 8 bases; unmatched bases: 6. CDR3 length: 12 residues. This specimen was peripheral blood, taken 28 days after the second AZD1222 dose. The clonotype originates from an adult who received the AZD1222 COVID-19 vaccine. This rearrangement joins TRBV7-9 to TRBJ1-2, with TRBD1 matching over 7 bases. The CDR3 spells CASSLDREGYTF. Written as DNA, the CDR3 is TGTGCCAGCAGTCTCGACAGGGAGGGCTACACCTTC. The full variable domain, rest sourced from reference TRBV7-9 and TRBJ1-2, is DTGVSQNPRHKITKRGQNVTFRCDPISEHNRLYWYRQTLGQGPEFLTYFQNEAQLEKSRLLSDRFSAERPKGSFSTLEIQRTEQGDSAMYLCASSLDREGYTFGSGTRLTVV.